The 19 T cell receptor beta chains listed next were all sequenced from one sample in a study of cytomegalovirus exposure and HLA in healthy donors. PCR primers comprised 60 Vbeta and 13 Jbeta primers. Method: immunoSEQ multiplex PCR; TCRdb's copy keeps in-frame clones and lacks some. The sample table includes about 160,000 clones. Sequenced sample: PBMCs. The receptors were gathered from an older woman in good health and CMV-seronegative.

V gene TRBV4-2 combines with J gene TRBJ1-1, with a weak D call TRBD1 (5 bases). Germline CDR1 is LGHNA and CDR2 is YNFKEQ. V was pared by 3 bases and J by 3 bases, with 8 bases between. This CDR3 is built from 13 residues. CDR3 residues: CASSQTDYTEAFF. The CDR3 DNA reads TGTGCCAGCAGCCAGACAGATTACACTGAAGCTTTCTTT.

On this clone itself: Germline and junction disagree at one end, which may indicate a read error. This chain joins TRBV2 and TRBJ2-7, with D tentatively TRBD2 (5 bases). This CDR3 is 11 amino acids long. The V gene's germline CDR1 is SNHLY and CDR2 FYNNEI. CDR3: CASSEGGLPHF. The CDR3 bases are TGTGCCAGCAGTGAAGGCGGGTTACCCCACTTC.

The chain combines TRBV30 with TRBJ2-1; 11 positions agree with TRBD2. V shed 6 bases, J shed 7 bases, and the junction held 8 bases outside the gene matches. Germline V CDR1 and CDR2: GTSNPN, SVGIG (reference sequence). The CDR3 is 14 residues long. The CDR3 DNA reads TGTGCCTGTACTACTAGCGGGAGCTGGAATGAGCAGTTCTTC. Protein sequence: CACTTSGSWNEQFF.

The rearrangement uses TRBV5-1 and TRBJ2-3; 11 nucleotides line up with TRBD2. V lost 4 bases, J lost 2 bases, and 6 bases stayed unmatched. The germline V gene has CDR1 SGHRS and CDR2 YFSETQ. This CDR3 region has 16 residues. The CDR3 DNA reads TGCGCCAGCAGCCTGGGGACTAGCGGATTCACAGATACGCAGTATTTT. This sequence encodes CASSLGTSGFTDTQYF. Full variable domain (outside the CDR3, taken from reference TRBV5-1 and TRBJ2-3): KAGVTQTPRYLIKTRGQQVTLSCSPISGHRSVSWYQQTPGQGLQFLFEYFSETQRNKGNFPGRFSGRQFSNSRSEMNVSTLELGDSALYLCASSLGTSGFTDTQYFGPGTRLTVL.

The chain has TRBV18 and TRBJ2-2, with D possibly being TRBD1 (5 bases). V was clipped by 3 bases and J by 0 bases, with 8 bases between them. Germline V gene lookup returns CDR1 KGHSH and CDR2 LQKENI. The CDR3 runs to 15 residues. Here the CDR3 reads CASSPGRANTGELFF. CDR3 bases: TGTGCCAGCTCACCGGGGCGTGCGAACACCGGGGAGCTGTTTTTT.

This chain connects TRBV7-2 to TRBJ1-5; no definite D call. CDR1 and CDR2 from the germline V gene are SGHTA and FQGNSA. V lost 3 bases, J lost 0 bases, and 6 bases lay in between. CDR3 length: 14 residues. Here the CDR3 DNA reads TGTGCCAGCAGCTTTACTAGTAGCAATCAGCCCCAGCATTTT. As protein: CASSFTSSNQPQHF. Full variable domain (outside the CDR3, taken from reference TRBV7-2 and TRBJ1-5): GAGVSQSPSNKVTEKGKDVELRCDPISGHTALYWYRQSLGQGLEFLIYFQGNSAPDKSGLPSDRFSAERTGGSVSTLTIQRTQQEDSAVYLCASSFTSSNQPQHFGDGTRLSIL.

In DNA, the CDR3 is TGTGCCAGCAGCTCACGTCTTGCGGGGGGGCTCGATGAGCAGTTCTTC. Protein product: CASSSRLAGGLDEQFF. The chain recombines TRBV6-6 with TRBJ2-1; TRBD2 agrees at 9 bases. From germline, CDR1 is MNHNY and CDR2 SVGAGI (reference sequence). Trimming cost V 6 bases and J 8 bases; bases outside gene matches: 14. This CDR3 is 16 amino acids long.

The chain combines TRBV18 with TRBJ1-5, with a weak D call TRBD1 (6 bases). In germline, CDR1 is KGHSH, CDR2 LQKENI. Trimming took 1 base from V and 5 from J, leaving 12 bases between them. This CDR3 has 15 amino acids. CDR3: CASSPRQVEHQPQHF. In nucleotides, the CDR3 is TGTGCCAGCTCACCACGACAGGTCGAACATCAGCCCCAGCATTTT.

This rearrangement joins TRBV19 to TRBJ1-5; D possibly corresponds to TRBD1 (6 bases). V was clipped by 5 bases and J by 4 bases, with 12 bases between them. CDR1 LNHDA and CDR2 SQIVND come from the germline V gene (reference sequence). The CDR3 consists of 14 residues. The CDR3 nucleotides read TGTGCCAGTAGTTATGACAGGACAAATCAGCCCCAGCATTTT. It translates to CASSYDRTNQPQHF.

A remark on this clone: Other nucleotide sequences in the sample specify the same CDR3. The CDR3 sequence: CASSISRGFYEQYF. The CDR3, as DNA: TGTGCCAGTAGTATTAGTCGAGGGTTCTACGAGCAGTACTTC. The chain combines TRBV19 with TRBJ2-7, with D possibly matching TRBD2 (5 bases). CDR1 is LNHDA, CDR2 SQIVND, per germline (reference sequence). Trimming took off 3 bases at V and 3 bases at J, with 12 bases between the two ends. The CDR3 is 14 amino acids.

This chain uses TRBV7-3 with TRBJ1-5, with D perhaps TRBD1 (6 bases). V was trimmed by 4 bases and J by 6 bases, leaving 10 bases between them. This CDR3 spans 13 amino acids. Germline values: CDR1 SGHTA, CDR2 FQGTGA. The CDR3 bases are TGTGCCAGCAGCTCCATAGGGGGTCAGCCCCAGCATTTT. Its protein product is CASSSIGGQPQHF. Using reference TRBV7-3 and TRBJ1-5 for the parts outside the CDR3, the full variable domain is GAGVSQTPSNKVTEKGKYVELRCDPISGHTALYWYRQSLGQGPEFLIYFQGTGAADDSGLPNDRFFAVRPEGSVSTLKIQRTERGDSAVYLCASSSIGGQPQHFGDGTRLSIL.

J is TRBJ2-2 and V is TRBV9; no firm D call. The germline CDR1 and CDR2 sequences are SGDLS and YYNGEE. The CDR3 runs to 16 residues. V lost 0 bases, J lost 1 base, and 10 bases lay in between. This CDR3 is CASSVDGRLNTGELFF. The CDR3 DNA reads TGTGCCAGCAGCGTAGATGGCAGGCTGAACACCGGGGAGCTGTTTTTT.

The chain couples TRBV18 to TRBJ2-7, with 8 bases fitting TRBD2. With V trimmed by 6 bases and J by 2 bases, 15 bases remained unmatched. Germline V CDR1 and CDR2: KGHSH, LQKENI. CDR3 length: 17 amino acids. The CDR3 is CASSRADLSGAAYEQYF. The CDR3 DNA sequence: TGTGCCAGCTCGCGAGCAGACCTTAGCGGGGCCGCCTACGAGCAGTACTTC.

The CDR3 sequence: CASSQDQSRVVYEQFF. The DNA for the CDR3 is TGCGCCAGCAGCCAAGATCAATCCCGGGTTGTGTATGAGCAGTTCTTC. The chain links TRBV4-1 to TRBJ2-1; D gene uncertain. Germline-derived CDR1 and CDR2 are MGHRA and YSYEKL. This CDR3 region has 16 residues. The V end lost 0 bases, the J end lost 8 bases, and 17 bases lay between the germline ends.

The V call is TRBV27, the J call TRBJ1-1; 8 positions match TRBD1. This CDR3 comprises 15 residues. Germline CDR1 reads MNHEY; CDR2 reads SMNVEV (reference sequence). The ends lost 1 base at V and 8 bases at J; junction bases unmatched: 9. The CDR3 DNA follows: TGTGCCAGCAGTTTATTCAGGGGGCGGGTTGGAGAAGCTTTCTTT. It yields the protein CASSLFRGRVGEAFF.

The gene calls are TRBV14 and TRBJ2-7; 7 bases match TRBD1. Germline V lookup: CDR1 SGHDN, CDR2 FVKESK. CDR3 length equals 12 residues. With V trimmed by 4 bases and J by 3 bases, 0 bases remained unmatched. CDR3 region: CASSPGGYEQYF. The CDR3 nucleotides are TGTGCCAGCAGCCCAGGGGGCTACGAGCAGTACTTC.

The chain joins TRBV11-2 to TRBJ2-3; D is uncertain. Germline V gene lookup returns CDR1 SGHAT and CDR2 FQNNGV. Trimming cost V 0 bases and J 1 base, with 14 bases left between them. The CDR3 consists of 17 residues. The CDR3 is CASSLESRRERTDTQYF. CDR3 coding DNA: TGTGCCAGCAGCTTAGAGTCGCGGAGAGAACGCACAGATACGCAGTATTTT.

The chain couples TRBV9 to TRBJ2-3; D possibly corresponds to TRBD2 (7 bases). Germline values: CDR1 SGDLS, CDR2 YYNGEE. Deletions cut 3 bases from V and 1 base from J, with 18 bases between. The CDR3 sequence is 17 residues long. The CDR3: CASSATGGGGRTDTQYF. CDR3 DNA: TGTGCCAGCAGCGCTACCGGAGGGGGGGGGCGCACAGATACGCAGTATTTT.

This sequence joins TRBV5-1 and TRBJ2-6; TRBD1 agrees at 7 bases. Trimming at V came to 1 base and at J to 2 bases, leaving 3 bases not matched to a gene. The CDR3 spans 16 residues. The germline V gene encodes CDR1 SGHRS and CDR2 YFSETQ. CDR3 coding DNA: TGCGCCAGCAGCTTGAGTACAGGGGCTGGGGCCAACGTCCTGACTTTC. It translates to CASSLSTGAGANVLTF. The whole variable domain, remainder taken from reference TRBV5-1 and TRBJ2-6, is KAGVTQTPRYLIKTRGQQVTLSCSPISGHRSVSWYQQTPGQGLQFLFEYFSETQRNKGNFPGRFSGRQFSNSRSEMNVSTLELGDSALYLCASSLSTGAGANVLTFGAGSRLTVL.